The 3 T cell receptor beta chains reported below all come from one sample, sequenced in a study of naive CD8 T cells in extremely preterm neonates. TCRdb's table, derived via immunoSEQ multiplex PCR, lists solely in-frame clones and lacks some. The repertoire includes 7,000 to 9,500 clones, approximately 90% of them detected once, and more than 0.45% sits in the top ten. Without labor or membrane rupture, elective cesareans at roughly 37-42 weeks supplied term cord blood. Sequencing used naive CD8+ T cells from cord blood. The receptors shown here come from a newborn in good health.

This chain joins TRBV19 and TRBJ2-2, with a weak D call TRBD2 (7 bases). The V gene's germline CDR1 is LNHDA and CDR2 SQIVND (reference sequence). The CDR3 is made up of 15 amino acids. The V end was cut by 4 bases, the J end by 6 bases, with 15 bases between. The CDR3 protein is CASSTGTGRAGELFF. The CDR3 nucleotides read TGTGCCAGTAGTACCGGAACAGGGAGGGCCGGGGAGCTGTTTTTT. The full variable domain, in which reference TRBV19 and TRBJ2-2 provide the parts outside the CDR3, is DGGITQSPKYLFRKEGQNVTLSCEQNLNHDAMYWYRQDPGQGLRLIYYSQIVNDFQKGDIAEGYSVSREKKESFPLTVTSAQKNPTAFYLCASSTGTGRAGELFFGEGSRLTVL.

The chain couples TRBV27 to TRBJ2-5, with 9 nucleotides matching TRBD1. After removal of 6 bases from V and 4 bases from J, the junction contained 6 bases not matched to a gene. The CDR3 is 14 amino acids. CDR1 is MNHEY and CDR2 is SMNVEV in the germline V gene (reference sequence). CDR3 sequence: CASSPPGQGETQYF. The CDR3 coding sequence is TGTGCCAGCAGCCCGCCGGGACAGGGAGAGACCCAGTACTTC.

The chain joins TRBV4-3 to TRBJ2-3, with 12 bases fitting TRBD2. Germline CDR1 reads LGHNA; CDR2 reads YSLEER. The CDR3 extends over 16 amino acids. Unmatched junction bases numbered 1, after V lost 1 base and J lost 2 bases. CDR3 amino acids: CASSQGLAGDTDTQYF. CDR3 sequence (DNA): TGCGCCAGCAGCCAAGGACTAGCGGGAGACACAGATACGCAGTATTTT.